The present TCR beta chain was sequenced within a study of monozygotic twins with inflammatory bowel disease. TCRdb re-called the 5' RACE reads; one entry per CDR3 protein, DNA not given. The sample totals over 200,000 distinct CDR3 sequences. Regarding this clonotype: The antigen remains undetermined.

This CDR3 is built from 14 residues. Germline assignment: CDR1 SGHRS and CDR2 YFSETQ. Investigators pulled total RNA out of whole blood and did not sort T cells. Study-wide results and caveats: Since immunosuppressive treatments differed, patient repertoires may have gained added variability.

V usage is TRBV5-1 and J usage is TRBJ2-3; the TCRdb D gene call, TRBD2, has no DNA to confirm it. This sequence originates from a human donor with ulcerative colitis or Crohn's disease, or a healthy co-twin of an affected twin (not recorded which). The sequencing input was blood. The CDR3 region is CASRERGNTDTQYF. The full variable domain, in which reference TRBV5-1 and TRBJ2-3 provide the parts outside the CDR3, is KAGVTQTPRYLIKTRGQQVTLSCSPISGHRSVSWYQQTPGQGLQFLFEYFSETQRNKGNFPGRFSGRQFSNSRSEMNVSTLELGDSALYLCASRERGNTDTQYFGPGTRLTVL.